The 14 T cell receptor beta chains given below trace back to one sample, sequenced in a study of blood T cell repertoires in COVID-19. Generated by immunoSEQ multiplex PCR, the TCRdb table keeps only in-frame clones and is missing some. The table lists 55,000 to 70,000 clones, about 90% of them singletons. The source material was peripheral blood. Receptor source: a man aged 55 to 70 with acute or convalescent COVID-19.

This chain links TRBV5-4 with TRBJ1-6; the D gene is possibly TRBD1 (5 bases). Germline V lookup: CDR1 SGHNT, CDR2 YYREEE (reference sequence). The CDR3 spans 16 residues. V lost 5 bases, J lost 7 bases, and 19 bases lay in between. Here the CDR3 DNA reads TGTGCCAGCAGGGAGGGGCAGATTCTGGGGAATTCACCCCTCCACTTT. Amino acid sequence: CASREGQILGNSPLHF.

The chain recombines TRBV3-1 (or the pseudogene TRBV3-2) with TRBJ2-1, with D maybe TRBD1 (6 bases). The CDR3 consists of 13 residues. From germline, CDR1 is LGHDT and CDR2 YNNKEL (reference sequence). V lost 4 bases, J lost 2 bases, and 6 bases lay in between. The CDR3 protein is CASSRQAYNEQFF. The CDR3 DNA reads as TGTGCCAGCAGCCGACAGGCCTACAATGAGCAGTTCTTC.

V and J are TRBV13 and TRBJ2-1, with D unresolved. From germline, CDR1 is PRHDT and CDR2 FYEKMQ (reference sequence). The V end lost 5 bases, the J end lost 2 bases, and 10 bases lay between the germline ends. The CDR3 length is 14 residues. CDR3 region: CASSTQSAYNEQFF. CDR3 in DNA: TGTGCCAGCAGCACCCAGTCAGCCTACAATGAGCAGTTCTTC.

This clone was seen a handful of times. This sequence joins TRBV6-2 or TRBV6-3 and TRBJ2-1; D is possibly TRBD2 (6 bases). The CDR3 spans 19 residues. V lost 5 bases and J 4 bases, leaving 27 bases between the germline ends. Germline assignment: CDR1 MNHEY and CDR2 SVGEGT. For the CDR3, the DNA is TGTGCCAGCAGTAACCCATTTCAAGGAGGGAGCGCCCGGTACAATGAGCAGTTCTTC. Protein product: CASSNPFQGGSARYNEQFF.

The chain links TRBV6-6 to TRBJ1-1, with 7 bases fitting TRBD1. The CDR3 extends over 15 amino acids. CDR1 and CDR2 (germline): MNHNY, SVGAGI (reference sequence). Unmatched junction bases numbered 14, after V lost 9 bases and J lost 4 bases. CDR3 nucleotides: TGTGCCAGTCGTTTCCCAGGGACAGAGGGCACTGAAGCTTTCTTT. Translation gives CASRFPGTEGTEAFF.

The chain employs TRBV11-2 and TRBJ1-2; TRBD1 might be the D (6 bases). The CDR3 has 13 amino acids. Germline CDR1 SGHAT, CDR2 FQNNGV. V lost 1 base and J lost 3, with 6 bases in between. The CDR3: CASSLAGDYGYTF. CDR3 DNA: TGTGCCAGCAGCTTAGCAGGGGACTATGGCTACACCTTC. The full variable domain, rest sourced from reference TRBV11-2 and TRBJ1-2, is EAGVAQSPRYKIIEKRQSVAFWCNPISGHATLYWYQQILGQGPKLLIQFQNNGVVDDSQLPKDRFSAERLKGVDSTLKIQPAKLEDSAVYLCASSLAGDYGYTFGSGTRLTVV.

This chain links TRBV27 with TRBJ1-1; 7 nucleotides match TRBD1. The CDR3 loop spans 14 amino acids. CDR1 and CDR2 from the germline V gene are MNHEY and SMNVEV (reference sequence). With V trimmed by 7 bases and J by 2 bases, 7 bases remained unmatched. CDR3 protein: CASNRQGPNTEAFF. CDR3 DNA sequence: TGTGCCAGCAACAGACAGGGTCCAAACACTGAAGCTTTCTTT.

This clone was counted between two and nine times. The CDR3 spells CASSRAASYEQYF. In nucleotides, the CDR3 is TGTGCCAGCAGCCGAGCGGCGTCCTACGAGCAGTACTTC. V and J are TRBV11-2 and TRBJ2-7; D might be TRBD2 (5 bases). The V gene's germline CDR1 is SGHAT and CDR2 FQNNGV. This CDR3 comprises 13 residues. The V end lost 5 bases, the J end lost 1 base, and 9 bases lay between the germline ends.

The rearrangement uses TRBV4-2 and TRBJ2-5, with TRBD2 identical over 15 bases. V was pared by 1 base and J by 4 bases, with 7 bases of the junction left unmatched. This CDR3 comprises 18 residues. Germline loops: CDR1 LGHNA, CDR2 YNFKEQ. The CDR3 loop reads CASSQGGLAGGLAETQYF. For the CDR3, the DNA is TGTGCCAGCAGCCAAGGGGGACTAGCGGGGGGTCTAGCAGAGACCCAGTACTTC.

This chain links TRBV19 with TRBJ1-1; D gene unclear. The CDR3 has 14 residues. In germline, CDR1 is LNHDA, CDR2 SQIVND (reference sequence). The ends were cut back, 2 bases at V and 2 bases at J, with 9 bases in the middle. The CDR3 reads CASSIPGFNTEAFF. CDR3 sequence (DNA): TGTGCCAGTAGTATACCAGGCTTCAACACTGAAGCTTTCTTT.

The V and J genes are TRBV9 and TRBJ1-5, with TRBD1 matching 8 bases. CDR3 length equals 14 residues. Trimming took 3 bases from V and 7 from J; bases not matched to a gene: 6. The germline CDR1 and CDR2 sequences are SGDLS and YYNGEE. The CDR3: CASSATGGKQPQHF. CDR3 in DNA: TGTGCCAGCAGCGCCACAGGGGGGAAACAGCCCCAGCATTTT.

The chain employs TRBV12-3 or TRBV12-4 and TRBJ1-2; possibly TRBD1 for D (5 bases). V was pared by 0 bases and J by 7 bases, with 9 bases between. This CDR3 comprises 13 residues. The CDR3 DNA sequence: TGTGCCAGCAGTTTAGCTGGGGCCTCTGGCTACACCTTC. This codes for CASSLAGASGYTF.

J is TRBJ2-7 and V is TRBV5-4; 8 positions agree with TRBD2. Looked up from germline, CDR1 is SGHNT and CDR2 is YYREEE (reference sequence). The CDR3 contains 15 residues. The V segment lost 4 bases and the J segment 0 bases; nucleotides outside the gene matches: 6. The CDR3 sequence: CASSPAAGGSYEQYF. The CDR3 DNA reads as TGTGCCAGCAGCCCAGCGGCGGGGGGCTCCTACGAGCAGTACTTC.

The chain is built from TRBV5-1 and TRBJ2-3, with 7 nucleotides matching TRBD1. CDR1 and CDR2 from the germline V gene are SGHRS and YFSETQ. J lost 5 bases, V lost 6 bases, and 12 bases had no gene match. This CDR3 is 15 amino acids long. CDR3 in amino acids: CASKIQGVSGDTQYF. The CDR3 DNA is TGCGCCAGCAAAATCCAGGGGGTCTCGGGAGATACGCAGTATTTT.